The 20 T cell receptor beta chains reported below all come from one sample, sequenced in a study of T cells in Graves' hyperthyroidism and ophthalmopathy. Template material for amplifying TCR beta CDR3 regions consisted of RNA transcripts. HTBI primers were employed in a first-round RT-PCR of the TCR CDR3. TCRdb re-called the multiplex PCR reads with MiXCR, one entry per CDR3 protein. The sample lists 450,000 to 600,000 distinct CDR3 sequences, about 20% occurring once. Sequenced sample: blood. The receptors were gathered from a man aged 35 to 55 with Graves' ophthalmopathy.

This clonotype was picked up a small number of times. The chain recombines TRBV11-2 with TRBJ2-1; 9 nucleotides line up with TRBD2. V dropped 5 bases and J dropped 10; count of bases not matched to a gene: 6. This CDR3 comprises 13 residues. Germline CDR1 and CDR2: SGHAT and FQNNGV. In DNA, the CDR3 is TGTGCCAGCAGCCCCCCGACTAGCGGAGAGCAGTTCTTC. Translating it yields CASSPPTSGEQFF.

This clonotype was found a few times. This sequence joins TRBV7-6 and TRBJ2-2; 8 nucleotides match TRBD2. Germline lookup yields CDR1 SGHVS and CDR2 FNYEAQ. The CDR3 runs 16 residues. The junction had 7 bases not matched to a gene; V was cut back by 3 bases and J by 4 bases. CDR3 DNA: TGTGCCAGCAGCTTCGAACGAGCGGGGGTCACCGGGGAGCTGTTTTTT. Its protein product is CASSFERAGVTGELFF. Full variable domain (missing parts from reference TRBV7-6 and TRBJ2-2): GAGVSQSPRYKVTKRGQDVALRCDPISGHVSLYWYRQALGQGPEFLTYFNYEAQQDKSGLPNDRFSAERPEGSISTLTIQRTEQRDSAMYRCASSFERAGVTGELFFGEGSRLTVL.

This clonotype was recorded at least ten times. The chain has TRBV5-1 and TRBJ2-7, with 10 nucleotides matching TRBD1. The trim removed 0 bases at V and 3 bases at J, leaving 12 bases unmatched. Looked up from germline, CDR1 is SGHRS and CDR2 is YFSETQ. CDR3 length: 18 amino acids. CDR3 loop: CASSLDVPRDRGIYEQYF. The CDR3 nucleotides are TGCGCCAGCAGCTTGGATGTCCCCCGGGACAGGGGCATCTACGAGCAGTACTTC. Full variable domain (remainder filled in from reference TRBV5-1 and TRBJ2-7): KAGVTQTPRYLIKTRGQQVTLSCSPISGHRSVSWYQQTPGQGLQFLFEYFSETQRNKGNFPGRFSGRQFSNSRSEMNVSTLELGDSALYLCASSLDVPRDRGIYEQYFGPGTRLTVT.

The chain couples TRBV28 to TRBJ2-3, with TRBD2 as a possible D gene (5 bases). There are 15 residues in the CDR3. V lost 6 bases and J 1 base, leaving 14 bases between the germline ends. Per germline, CDR1 MDHEN and CDR2 SYDVKM. The CDR3 DNA follows: TGTGCCAGCAGCTCACCGACTACCGGCACAGATACGCAGTATTTT. Translation: CASSSPTTGTDTQYF. Full variable domain (outside the CDR3, taken from reference TRBV28 and TRBJ2-3): DVKVTQSSRYLVKRTGEKVFLECVQDMDHENMFWYRQDPGLGLRLIYFSYDVKMKEKGDIPEGYSVSREKKERFSLILESASTNQTSMYLCASSSPTTGTDTQYFGPGTRLTVL.

The V gene is TRBV24-1, the J gene TRBJ2-5; D is uncertain. The CDR3 contains 15 residues. Per the germline V gene, CDR1 is KGHDR and CDR2 is SFDVKD. V lost 3 bases and J lost 0, with 10 bases in between. CDR3 nucleotides: TGTGCCACCAGTGATCCGACACAGTACCAAGAGACCCAGTACTTC. It yields the protein CATSDPTQYQETQYF.

There are many counts of this clonotype. The rearrangement uses TRBV2 and TRBJ2-7; D uncertain. Germline lookup yields CDR1 SNHLY and CDR2 FYNNEI. The CDR3 extends over 13 amino acids. Deletions cut 5 bases from V and 2 bases from J, with 10 bases between. The CDR3 nucleotides read TGTGCCAGCAGTAACGGCCTAACCTACGAGCAGTACTTC. Its translation is CASSNGLTYEQYF.

Many counts were recorded for this clonotype. V usage is TRBV10-3 and J usage is TRBJ2-7; D might be TRBD1 (5 bases). Per the germline V gene, CDR1 is ENHRY and CDR2 is SYGVKD. The germline V and J ends were trimmed by 2 bases and 2 bases, with 10 bases remaining between them. The CDR3 loop spans 14 amino acids. The CDR3 DNA reads TGTGCCATCAGTGAGGACAAGGGGACCTACGAGCAGTACTTC. Translation gives CAISEDKGTYEQYF.

This chain links TRBV2 with TRBJ1-3, with TRBD1 matching over 7 bases. The ends lost 8 bases at V and 3 bases at J; junction bases unmatched: 13. CDR1 and CDR2 (germline): SNHLY, FYNNEI. CDR3 size: 16 residues. The CDR3 DNA reads as TGTGCCAGCCTCCGGGACAGATTTAAAGGTGGAAACACCATATATTTT. Translating it yields CASLRDRFKGGNTIYF. The entire variable domain, with the rest obtained from reference TRBV2 and TRBJ1-3, is as follows: EPEVTQTPSHQVTQMGQEVILRCVPISNHLYFYWYRQILGQKVEFLVSFYNNEISEKSEIFDDQFSVERPDGSNFTLKIRSTKLEDSAMYFCASLRDRFKGGNTIYFGEGSWLTVV.

In its sample, this clonotype was seen many times. This rearrangement joins TRBV11-2 to TRBJ1-4; 8 bases are shared with TRBD1. CDR3 length: 13 amino acids. Germline V lookup: CDR1 SGHAT, CDR2 FQNNGV. J lost 8 bases, V lost 1 base, and 0 bases had no gene match. Written as DNA, the CDR3 is TGTGCCAGCAGCTTAGGACAGGGGGAAAAACTGTTTTTT. This codes for CASSLGQGEKLFF.

This clonotype was counted ten times or more. The CDR3 sequence: CASRPRDRGDSPLHF. The DNA of the CDR3 is TGTGCCAGCAGGCCTCGAGACAGGGGCGATTCACCCCTCCACTTT. The rearrangement links TRBV28 to TRBJ1-6; 8 bases agree with TRBD1. Losses at the gene ends were 6 bases for V and 8 bases for J; bases not matched to a gene: 9. The CDR3 extends over 15 amino acids. CDR1 and CDR2 (germline): MDHEN, SYDVKM. The full variable domain, in which reference TRBV28 and TRBJ1-6 provide the parts outside the CDR3, is DVKVTQSSRYLVKRTGEKVFLECVQDMDHENMFWYRQDPGLGLRLIYFSYDVKMKEKGDIPEGYSVSREKKERFSLILESASTNQTSMYLCASRPRDRGDSPLHFGNGTRLTVT.

This clonotype was found many times. V and J are TRBV20-1 and TRBJ1-2, with 7 bases identical to TRBD1. Germline V gene sequence: CDR1 DFQATT, CDR2 SNEGSKA (reference sequence). The CDR3 has 16 residues. Unmatched junction bases numbered 11, after V lost 0 bases and J lost 4 bases. The CDR3 loop reads CSARDAGGRDSYGYTF. CDR3 sequence (DNA): TGCAGTGCTAGAGATGCAGGGGGGAGAGATTCCTATGGCTACACCTTC.

The chain joins TRBV19 to TRBJ1-1, with 10 bases identical to TRBD1. Per germline, CDR1 LNHDA and CDR2 SQIVND (reference sequence). CDR3 length equals 16 residues. The ends lost 7 bases at V and 0 bases at J; junction bases unmatched: 8. The CDR3 spells CASTSKDRGMNTEAFF. In DNA, the CDR3 is TGTGCCAGTACTTCTAAGGACAGGGGGATGAACACTGAAGCTTTCTTT.

The V gene is TRBV6-1, the J gene TRBJ1-1; 8 bases align to TRBD1. The germline V gene encodes CDR1 MNHNS and CDR2 SASEGT. This CDR3 has 15 residues. Germline trimming cut 3 bases from V and 1 base from J; bases unmatched to any gene: 4. The CDR3 spells CASSDRTGTNTEAFF. As DNA, the CDR3 is TGTGCCAGCAGTGACAGGACAGGGACGAACACTGAAGCTTTCTTT.

This clonotype occurred a few times. V is TRBV6-1 and J is TRBJ2-1; 10 positions agree with TRBD1. Germline trimming cut 10 bases from V and 4 bases from J; bases unmatched to any gene: 22. From germline, CDR1 is MNHNS and CDR2 SASEGT. This CDR3 has 19 amino acids. In nucleotides, the CDR3 is TGTGCCATCACAAAAAACCCGGGGACAGGGGCCCTACCGTACAATGAGCAGTTCTTC. Translated, it gives CAITKNPGTGALPYNEQFF.

In this sample, this clonotype turned up a few times. The chain recombines TRBV27 with TRBJ2-2; weak D call: TRBD1 (5 bases). Germline assignment: CDR1 MNHEY and CDR2 SMNVEV (reference sequence). The CDR3 covers 14 residues. V lost 4 bases, J lost 3 bases, and 9 bases lay in between. This CDR3 is CASSSGAYTGELFF. In DNA, the CDR3 is TGTGCCAGCAGTTCTGGGGCGTACACCGGGGAGCTGTTTTTT.

This clonotype turned up a few times. The rearrangement links TRBV6-1 to TRBJ2-5, with 7 bases matching TRBD2. Unmatched junction bases numbered 9, after V lost 8 bases and J lost 3 bases. The CDR3 runs 14 residues. Germline V gene lookup returns CDR1 MNHNS and CDR2 SASEGT. CDR3 nucleotides: TGTGCCAGCCCCCTTGGGGGGGTGGAAGAGACCCAGTACTTC. Protein sequence: CASPLGGVEETQYF.

Concerning this clonotype itself: A read error may explain this, as a much larger clone is one base away. The chain is built from TRBV11-1 and TRBJ2-7; D might be TRBD1 (6 bases). This CDR3 has 14 residues. Germline assignment: CDR1 SGHAT and CDR2 FQDESV (reference sequence). V shed 5 bases and J shed 0 bases, with 11 bases lying between them. CDR3 protein: CASSHDRTSYEQYF. The CDR3 bases are TGTGCCAGCAGCCACGACAGGACCTCCTACGAGCAGTACTTC.

This clonotype was seen at least ten times. V usage is TRBV12-3 or TRBV12-4 and J usage is TRBJ2-7; a possible D gene is TRBD2 (6 bases). V lost 4 bases to trimming and J lost 6 bases, with 22 bases between them. CDR3 length: 16 amino acids. DNA for the CDR3: TGTGCCAGCAGTTATGTGAAATGGGCCTTGGGGGGCGAGCAGTACTTC. This sequence encodes CASSYVKWALGGEQYF.

This clonotype was picked up a small number of times. This chain connects TRBV20-1 to TRBJ1-2, with TRBD1 matching 7 bases. The CDR3 has 13 residues. Germline values: CDR1 DFQATT, CDR2 SNEGSKA (reference sequence). V lost 5 bases and J lost 8; bases outside the gene matches: 11. The CDR3 region is CSAPFTGAVGYTF. The CDR3 DNA reads as TGCAGTGCTCCCTTTACAGGGGCGGTGGGCTACACCTTC.

This clonotype was seen at least ten times. The V gene is TRBV27, the J gene TRBJ2-1; TRBD2 matches 7 bases. Germline lookup yields CDR1 MNHEY and CDR2 SMNVEV (reference sequence). The length of the CDR3 is 15 residues. Unmatched junction bases numbered 8, after V lost 4 bases and J lost 5 bases. CDR3 in DNA: TGTGCCAGCAGTTATTATACTAGCGCCCACAATGAGCAGTTCTTC. Its translation is CASSYYTSAHNEQFF.